This TCR beta chain was found in a study of blood T cell repertoires in COVID-19. As for the study in general: From T cells, B-cell-depleted T cells, or PBMCs came the material, which was cDNA or gDNA.

Each participant's cohort was designated according to participant-reported clinical history. The V gene lost 3 bases and the J gene lost 2 bases, with 10 bases spanning the gap. CDR3 length: 14 residues. The germline V gene has CDR1 SNHLY and CDR2 FYNNEI. Sequencing was performed with immunoSEQ multiplex PCR; in TCRdb, only in-frame clones are kept and a portion is missing. Here the sample spans 200,000 or so clones, 80% to 90% being singletons. Material: PBMCs or T cells enriched from blood (not recorded which). The sequence was obtained from a woman younger than 35 in a cohort exposed to, infected with or recovered from COVID-19 (not recorded which). This rearrangement joins TRBV2 to TRBJ1-2, with D possibly TRBD1 on 6 matching bases. The CDR3 reads CASSEGAGNYGYTF. CDR3 bases: TGTGCCAGCAGTGAGGGGGCCGGAAACTATGGCTACACCTTC.